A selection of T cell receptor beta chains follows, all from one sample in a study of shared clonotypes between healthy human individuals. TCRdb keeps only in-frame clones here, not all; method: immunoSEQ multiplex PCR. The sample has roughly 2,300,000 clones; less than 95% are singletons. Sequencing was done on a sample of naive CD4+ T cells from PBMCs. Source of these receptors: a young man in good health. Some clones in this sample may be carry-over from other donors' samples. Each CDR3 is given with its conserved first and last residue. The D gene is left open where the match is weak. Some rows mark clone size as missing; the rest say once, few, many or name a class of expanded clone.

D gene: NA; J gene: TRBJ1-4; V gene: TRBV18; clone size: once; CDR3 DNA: TGTGCCAGCTCACAGAACTCTTGGACAATCAAGGAGGAAAAACTGTTTTTT; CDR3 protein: CASSQNSWTIKEEKLFF
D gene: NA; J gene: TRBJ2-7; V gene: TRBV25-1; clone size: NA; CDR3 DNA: TGTGCCAGCAGCTCCCCGGGCCCTGGCTCCTACGAGCAGTACTTC; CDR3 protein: CASSSPGPGSYEQYF
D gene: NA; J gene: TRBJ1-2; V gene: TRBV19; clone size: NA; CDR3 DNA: TGTGCCAGTAGTAGAAGAGAGACAGCCGACTATGGCTACACCTTC; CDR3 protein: CASSRRETADYGYTF
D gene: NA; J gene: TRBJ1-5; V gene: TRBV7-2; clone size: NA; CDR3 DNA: TGTGCCAGCAGCCTACTTCAGGTGGGCAATCAGCCCCAGCATTTT; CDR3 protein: CASSLLQVGNQPQHF
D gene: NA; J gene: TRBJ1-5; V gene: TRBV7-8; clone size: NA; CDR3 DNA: TGTGCCAGCAGCTTAGGGCGGGGCTATAGCAATCAGCCCCAGCATTTT; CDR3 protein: CASSLGRGYSNQPQHF
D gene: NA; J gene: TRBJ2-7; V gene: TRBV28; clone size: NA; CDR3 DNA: TGTGCCAGCAGTTTATGGGGGCTGGGCAACGAGCAGTACTTC; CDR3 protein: CASSLWGLGNEQYF
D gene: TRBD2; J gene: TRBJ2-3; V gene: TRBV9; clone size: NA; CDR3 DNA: TGTGCCAGCAGCCTGAACCCCGGGACTAGTTTACTCACAGATACGCAGTATTTT; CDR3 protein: CASSLNPGTSLLTDTQYF
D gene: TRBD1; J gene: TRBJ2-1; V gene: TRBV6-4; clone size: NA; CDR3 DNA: TGTGCCAGCAGCTTAACAGGGGGGTACAATGAGCAGTTCTTC; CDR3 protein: CASSLTGGYNEQFF
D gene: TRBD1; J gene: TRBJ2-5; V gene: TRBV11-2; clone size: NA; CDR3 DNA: TGTGCCAGCAGCTTCCCGGGACAGGGGGCTCGTCAGTACTTC; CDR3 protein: CASSFPGQGARQYF
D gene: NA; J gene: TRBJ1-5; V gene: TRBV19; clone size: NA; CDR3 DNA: TGTGCCAGTAGCCCTGGGGGGTTGAGCAATCAGCCCCAGCATTTT; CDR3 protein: CASSPGGLSNQPQHF
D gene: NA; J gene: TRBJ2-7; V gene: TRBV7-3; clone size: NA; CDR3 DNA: TGTGCCAGCAGCTTCCAGGGGGGCGAGCAGTACTTC; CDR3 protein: CASSFQGGEQYF
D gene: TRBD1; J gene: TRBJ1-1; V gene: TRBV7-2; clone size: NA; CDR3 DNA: TGTGCCAGCAGCTTGGACAGGGGTTGGACTGAAGCTTTCTTT; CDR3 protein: CASSLDRGWTEAFF
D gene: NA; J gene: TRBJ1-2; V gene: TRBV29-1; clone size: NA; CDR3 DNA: TGCAGCGTTGTAGTTTCAGGAGGCTACACCTTC; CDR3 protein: CSVVVSGGYTF
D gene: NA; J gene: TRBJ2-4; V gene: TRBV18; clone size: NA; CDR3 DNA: TGTGCCAGCTCACCATCCCCCGCCGGGAACATCCAAAACATTCAGTACTTC; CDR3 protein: CASSPSPAGNIQNIQYF
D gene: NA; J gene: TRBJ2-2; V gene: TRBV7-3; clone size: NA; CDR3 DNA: TGTGCCAGCAGCCCACGCGGCAGGGGCGATGAGGGCGGGGAGCTGTTTTTT; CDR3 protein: CASSPRGRGDEGGELFF
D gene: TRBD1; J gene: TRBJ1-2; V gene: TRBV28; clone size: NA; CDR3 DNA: TGTGCCAGCAGTGTGGCGGGACAGGTTTATGGCTACACCTTC; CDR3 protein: CASSVAGQVYGYTF
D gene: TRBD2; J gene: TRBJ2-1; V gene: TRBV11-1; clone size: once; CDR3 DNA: TGTGCCAGCAGCTCGACCACTAGCGGGCCAGCTTTCAATGAGCAGTTCTTC; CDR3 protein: CASSSTTSGPAFNEQFF
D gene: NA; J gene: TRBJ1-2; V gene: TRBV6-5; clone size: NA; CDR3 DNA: TGTCCTCACCGCGGGAAGAAGGGCTATGGCTACACCTTC; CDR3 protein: CPHRGKKGYGYTF
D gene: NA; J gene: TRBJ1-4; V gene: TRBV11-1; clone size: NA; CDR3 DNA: TGTGCCAGCAGCTTCAGACAGTCAACTAATGAAAAACTGTTTTTT; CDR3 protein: CASSFRQSTNEKLFF
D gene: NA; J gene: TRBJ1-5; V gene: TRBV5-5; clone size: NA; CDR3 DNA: TGTGCCAGCAGCTCTTACCAGGGAGGTCAGCCCCAGCATTTT; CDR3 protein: CASSSYQGGQPQHF
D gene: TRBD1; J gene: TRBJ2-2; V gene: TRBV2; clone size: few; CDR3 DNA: TGTGCCAGCAGTCGGACAGGGCTTGGCACCGGGGAGCTGTTTTTT; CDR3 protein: CASSRTGLGTGELFF
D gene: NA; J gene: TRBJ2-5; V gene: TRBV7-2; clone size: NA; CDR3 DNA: TGTGCCAGCAGCTTAGCGCCAGCGGTCGGCGGGTCCCAGTACTTC; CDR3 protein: CASSLAPAVGGSQYF
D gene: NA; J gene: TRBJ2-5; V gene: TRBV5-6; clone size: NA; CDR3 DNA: TGTGCCAGCAGCACCCGGGACGGAGGAGAGACCCAGTACTTC; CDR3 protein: CASSTRDGGETQYF
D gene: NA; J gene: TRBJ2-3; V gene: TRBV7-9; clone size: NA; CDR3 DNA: TGTGCCAGCAGCTTTTTTTTTGAGGGCTCAGATACGCAGTATTTT; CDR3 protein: CASSFFFEGSDTQYF
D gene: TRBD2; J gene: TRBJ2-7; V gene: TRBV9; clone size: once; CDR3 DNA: TGTGCCAGCAGCGAGACTAGCGGGAGCTCCTACGAGCAGTACTTC; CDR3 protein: CASSETSGSSYEQYF
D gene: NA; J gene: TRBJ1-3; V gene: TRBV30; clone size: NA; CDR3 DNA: TGTGCCTGGAGTGTAATGAGGAGCTCTGGAAACACCATATATTTT; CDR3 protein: CAWSVMRSSGNTIYF
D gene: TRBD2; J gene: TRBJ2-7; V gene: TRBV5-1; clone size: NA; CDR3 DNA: TGCGCCAGCCGGGCGGGGAGGGCAGGCCACTACGAGCAGTACTTC; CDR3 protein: CASRAGRAGHYEQYF
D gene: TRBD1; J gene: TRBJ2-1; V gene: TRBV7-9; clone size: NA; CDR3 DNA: TGTGCCAGCAGGCACCCACAGGGGGGGCAGTTCTTC; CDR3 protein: CASRHPQGGQFF
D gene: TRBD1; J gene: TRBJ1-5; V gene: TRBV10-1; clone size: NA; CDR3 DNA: TGCGCCAGCAGCCGCCGTGACAGGGTGGCTCAGCCCCAGCATTTT; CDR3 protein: CASSRRDRVAQPQHF
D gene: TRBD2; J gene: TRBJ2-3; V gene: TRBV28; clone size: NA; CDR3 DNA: TGTGCCAGCAGTATACTAGCGGGAGGGAAAGGAAATACGCAGTATTTT; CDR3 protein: CASSILAGGKGNTQYF
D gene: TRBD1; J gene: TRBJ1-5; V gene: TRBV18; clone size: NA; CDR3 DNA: TGTGCCAGCTCAAGGACAGGGGCCAGTCAGCCCCAGCATTTT; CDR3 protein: CASSRTGASQPQHF
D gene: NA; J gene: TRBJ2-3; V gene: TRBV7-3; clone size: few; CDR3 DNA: TGTGCCAGCAGCTTACTGGGGACAGATACGCAGTATTTT; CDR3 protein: CASSLLGTDTQYF
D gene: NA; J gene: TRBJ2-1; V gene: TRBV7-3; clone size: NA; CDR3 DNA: TGTGCCAGCAGCTCAGAAAGAGATTACAATGAGCAGTTCTTC; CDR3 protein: CASSSERDYNEQFF
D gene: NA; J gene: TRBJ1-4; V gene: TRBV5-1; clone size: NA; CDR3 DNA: TGCGCCAGCAAGCAGGAGGGGGAAAAACTGTTTTTT; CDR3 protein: CASKQEGEKLFF
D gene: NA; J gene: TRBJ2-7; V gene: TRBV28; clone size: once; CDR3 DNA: TGTGCCAGCAAGACTGGATACTACGAGCAGTACTTC; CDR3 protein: CASKTGYYEQYF
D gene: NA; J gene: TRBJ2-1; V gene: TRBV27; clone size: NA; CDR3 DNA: TGTGCCAGCACCAGCCACCAGAGGGCCTACAATGAGCAGTTCTTC; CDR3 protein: CASTSHQRAYNEQFF
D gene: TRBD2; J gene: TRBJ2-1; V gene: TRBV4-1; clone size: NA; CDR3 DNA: TGCGCCAGCAGCCAAGGCGGGAGCTCCTACAATGAGCAGTTCTTC; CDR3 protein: CASSQGGSSYNEQFF
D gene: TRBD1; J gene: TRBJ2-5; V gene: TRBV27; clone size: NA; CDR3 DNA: TGTGCCAGCAGTTGGACAGGGGGGACCCAGTACTTC; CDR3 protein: CASSWTGGTQYF
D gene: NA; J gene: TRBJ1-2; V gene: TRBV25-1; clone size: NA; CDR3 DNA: TGTGCCAGCAGACCGGACGGCTACTATGGCTACACCTTC; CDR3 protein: CASRPDGYYGYTF
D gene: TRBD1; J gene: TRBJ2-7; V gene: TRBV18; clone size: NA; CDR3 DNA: TGTGCCAGCTCACCCCGGGACAGGGTAGGCGAGCAGTACTTC; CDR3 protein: CASSPRDRVGEQYF
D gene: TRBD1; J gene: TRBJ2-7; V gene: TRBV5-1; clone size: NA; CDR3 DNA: TGCGCCAGCAGCTTTACCCCAGGGACAGGCGACACCTACGAGCAGTACTTC; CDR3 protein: CASSFTPGTGDTYEQYF
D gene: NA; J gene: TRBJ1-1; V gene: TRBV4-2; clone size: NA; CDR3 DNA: TGTGCCAGCAGCCAAGCACGGGGGGGAAGAACTGAAGCTTTCTTT; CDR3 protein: CASSQARGGRTEAFF
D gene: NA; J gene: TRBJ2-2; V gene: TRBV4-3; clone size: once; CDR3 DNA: TGCGCCAGCAGTCCCTGGGACGGGAGCGGCACCGGGGAGCTGTTTTTT; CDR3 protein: CASSPWDGSGTGELFF